The rows below give T cell receptor beta chains drawn from one sample of a study of control samples from healthy donors and cancer patients. Assay used: immunoSEQ multiplex PCR; TCRdb lists only in-frame clones, some missing. In the table there are under 150,000 clones, approximately 88% of which are singletons. Sequenced material: blood. The receptor source for this set is a man younger than 45 in good health. The CDR3 runs from the conserved cysteine through the conserved F or W. The D gene is left open where the match is weak. Expanded clones are given a class, and other clones once, few, many or no size at all.

CDR3 protein,CDR3 DNA,clone size,V gene,D gene,J gene
CASSYSQGGDEQFF,TGTGCCAGCAGTTACAGTCAGGGGGGCGATGAGCAGTTCTTC,.,TRBV6-5,.,TRBJ2-1
CASSNNRAGYTF,TGTGCCAGCAGCAACAATAGGGCTGGCTACACCTTC,.,TRBV5-6,.,TRBJ1-2
CASVRLAGHPQTKSTDTQYF,TGCGCCAGCGTAAGACTAGCGGGGCACCCCCAAACAAAGAGCACAGATACGCAGTATTTT,.,TRBV10-1,TRBD2,TRBJ2-3
CSASGTASYEQYF,TGCAGTGCTAGTGGGACAGCTTCCTACGAGCAGTACTTC,.,TRBV20-1,TRBD1,TRBJ2-7
CASSGDFSSELFF,TGTGCCAGCAGCGGGGACTTCAGCTCGGAGCTGTTTTTT,once,TRBV3-1/TRBV3-2,.,TRBJ2-2
CSSRDSSHEQYF,TGCAGCTCCCGGGACAGTTCCCACGAGCAGTACTTC,.,TRBV29-1,TRBD1,TRBJ2-7
CASSLGRQETDTQYF,TGTGCCAGCAGCTTAGGACGACAGGAAACAGATACGCAGTATTTT,.,TRBV11-3,.,TRBJ2-3
CSASVRQGREQFF,TGCAGTGCTAGTGTAAGACAGGGTCGCGAGCAGTTCTTC,.,TRBV20-1,TRBD1,TRBJ2-1
CASSLGVRVRDTGELFF,TGTGCCAGCAGCTTAGGGGTTCGAGTTCGGGACACCGGGGAGCTGTTTTTT,.,TRBV11-3,.,TRBJ2-2
CASSQDGAASYYEQYF,TGTGCCAGCAGCCAAGATGGGGCTGCCTCCTACTACGAGCAGTACTTC,.,TRBV4-2,.,TRBJ2-7
CASSLVSALYSNQPQHF,TGTGCCAGCAGCTTGGTATCGGCACTATATAGCAATCAGCCCCAGCATTTT,.,TRBV5-8,.,TRBJ1-5
CASSLQKPGQGWNSPLHF,TGTGCCAGCAGCTTACAGAAGCCGGGACAGGGTTGGAATTCACCCCTCCACTTT,.,TRBV7-8,TRBD1,TRBJ1-6
CASSSFGGSYEQYF,TGTGCCAGCAGTTCGTTCGGGGGGTCCTACGAGCAGTACTTC,.,TRBV27,TRBD2,TRBJ2-7
CASSPQGNQETQYF,TGTGCCAGCAGTCCACAGGGTAACCAAGAGACCCAGTACTTC,.,TRBV27,.,TRBJ2-5
CASSLSPGTTYEQYF,TGCGCCAGCAGCCTCAGCCCAGGGACGACCTACGAGCAGTACTTC,.,TRBV4-1,.,TRBJ2-7
CASSLGGTVRGTDTQYF,TGTGCTAGCAGCTTAGGGGGGACAGTCCGCGGCACAGATACGCAGTATTTT,.,TRBV7-7,.,TRBJ2-3
CASSGDSSNQPQHF,TGTGCCAGTAGTGGGGACAGCAGCAATCAGCCCCAGCATTTT,.,TRBV19,TRBD1,TRBJ1-5
CASSPEPNSGTATNYGYTF,TGTGCCAGCAGTCCGGAACCGAATTCCGGGACGGCAACTAACTATGGCTACACCTTC,.,TRBV27,.,TRBJ1-2
CASSLSQGPYEQYF,TGTGCCAGCAGCTTAAGCCAGGGGCCCTACGAGCAGTACTTC,.,TRBV11-3,.,TRBJ2-7
CASGWAQSTDTQYF,TGTGCTAGTGGTTGGGCACAGAGCACAGATACGCAGTATTTT,.,TRBV12-5,.,TRBJ2-3
CATSGRTGGNTGELFF,TGTGCCACCAGCGGCCGGACAGGGGGCAACACCGGGGAGCTGTTTTTT,few,TRBV24-1,TRBD1,TRBJ2-2
CASSFGWGTGGVSTEAFF,TGTGCCAGCAGTTTCGGGTGGGGGACAGGGGGCGTTAGCACTGAAGCTTTCTTT,.,TRBV27,TRBD1,TRBJ1-1
CASSLGPTDNYGYTF,TGTGCCAGCAGCTTAGGACCGACAGATAACTATGGCTACACCTTC,.,TRBV7-3,.,TRBJ1-2
CASSEEQRFLPLHF,TGTGCCAGCAGTGAAGAACAGCGATTTCTGCCCCTCCACTTT,once,TRBV2,.,TRBJ1-6
CASSLVGYLSEETQYF,TGCGCCAGCAGCTTGGTCGGGTACCTAAGTGAAGAGACCCAGTACTTC,.,TRBV5-1,.,TRBJ2-5
CASSLRGTAEAFF,TGTGCCAGCAGCTTGAGGGGGACCGCTGAAGCTTTCTTT,once,TRBV7-9,.,TRBJ1-1
CSASINNYGYTF,TGCAGTGCTAGTATTAATAACTATGGCTACACCTTC,.,TRBV20-1,.,TRBJ1-2
CASSPGAGGFYEQFF,TGTGCCAGCAGCCCCGGTGCGGGGGGGTTCTATGAGCAGTTCTTC,.,TRBV11-2,TRBD2,TRBJ2-1
CATSDGRAVTNEKLFF,TGTGCCACCAGTGACGGCCGGGCCGTAACTAATGAAAAACTGTTTTTT,.,TRBV24-1,.,TRBJ1-4
CASSYRDKAYEQYF,TGTGCCAGCAGTTACCGGGACAAGGCCTACGAGCAGTACTTC,.,TRBV6-5,.,TRBJ2-7
CASRTDPDGNEQFF,TGTGCCAGCAGAACGGACCCAGACGGAAATGAGCAGTTCTTC,.,TRBV2,.,TRBJ2-1
CASSLVRGTDTQYF,TGCGCCAGCAGCCTGGTCAGGGGGACAGATACGCAGTATTTT,.,TRBV4-3,TRBD1,TRBJ2-3
CASSISGTGNTGELFF,TGTGCCAGCAGTATATCCGGGACAGGGAACACCGGGGAGCTGTTTTTT,.,TRBV3-1/TRBV3-2,TRBD1,TRBJ2-2
CASSSLGINYGYTF,TGTGCCAGCAGTTCCCTTGGTATTAACTATGGCTACACCTTC,few,TRBV6-5,.,TRBJ1-2
CASSEETQYF,TGTGCCAGCAGCGAAGAGACCCAGTACTTC,.,TRBV2,.,TRBJ2-5
CASSIDSSGANVLTF,TGTGCCAGTAGTATAGATAGCTCTGGGGCCAACGTCCTGACTTTC,.,TRBV19,.,TRBJ2-6
CASSFLSGGASDTQYF,TGTGCCAGCAGCTTCCTTAGCGGGGGGGCCTCAGATACGCAGTATTTT,once,TRBV7-2,TRBD2,TRBJ2-3
CASSPTGGGPAKNIQYF,TGTGCCAGCAGCCCGACGGGCGGGGGGCCAGCCAAAAACATTCAGTACTTC,.,TRBV7-3,TRBD2,TRBJ2-4
CASSPRWISVGSGELFF,TGTGCCAGCAGCCCAAGGTGGATCTCCGTCGGCTCCGGGGAGCTGTTTTTT,once,TRBV6-2/TRBV6-3,.,TRBJ2-2
CASSRDRALNTEAFF,TGTGCCAGCAGCCGCGACAGGGCCCTGAACACTGAAGCTTTCTTT,.,TRBV7-9,TRBD1,TRBJ1-1